This entry describes one T cell receptor (beta chain). This sequence may be a read error, since a much larger clone differs from it by one base. This CDR3 is built from 13 residues. CDR1 and CDR2 (germline): MNHEY, SVGEGT. Amplification of TCR alpha and beta CDR3 regions from RNA used iRepertoire nested multiplex PCR. In TCRdb, the multiplex PCR reads were re-called with MiXCR into one record per CDR3 protein. Counted here are about 380,000 distinct CDR3 sequences, 41% occurring once; the ten biggest clones make up about 11%. The data were taken from a study of glioma-infiltrating T cells. Sequenced material: glioma tissue, nonneoplastic brain tissue, or PBMCs (not recorded which). This TCR derives from a human donor with low-grade glioma or glioblastoma, undergoing nonglioma brain surgery, or in good health (not recorded which). The chain combines TRBV6-2 or TRBV6-3 with TRBJ2-7, with D perhaps given as TRBD1 or TRBD2 (5 bases each). CDR3 coding DNA: TGTGCCAGCAGTCAAGGGGACCTCTACGAGCAGTGCTTC. This gives the protein CASSQGDLYEQCF.